The present entry profiles one T cell receptor beta chain with its context. This sample is drawn from a study of blood T cell repertoires in COVID-19. Study-wide background: Spain, Italy and the United States supplied samples that represented acute and convalescent COVID-19.

The V and J ends lost 7 bases and 7 bases respectively, with 14 bases between them. The V gene's germline CDR1 is MNHEY and CDR2 SVGAGI. The CDR3 extends over 13 amino acids. Assay used: immunoSEQ multiplex PCR; TCRdb lists only in-frame clones, some missing. The profile shows 90,000 to 95,000 clones, 88% of them singletons. V gene TRBV6-5 combines with J gene TRBJ2-1; D is uncertain. This clonotype was obtained from an older woman with acute or convalescent COVID-19. The sample was peripheral blood. The CDR3 loop reads CASMGNYGNEQFF. CDR3 DNA sequence: TGTGCCAGCATGGGTAACTACGGTAATGAGCAGTTCTTC.